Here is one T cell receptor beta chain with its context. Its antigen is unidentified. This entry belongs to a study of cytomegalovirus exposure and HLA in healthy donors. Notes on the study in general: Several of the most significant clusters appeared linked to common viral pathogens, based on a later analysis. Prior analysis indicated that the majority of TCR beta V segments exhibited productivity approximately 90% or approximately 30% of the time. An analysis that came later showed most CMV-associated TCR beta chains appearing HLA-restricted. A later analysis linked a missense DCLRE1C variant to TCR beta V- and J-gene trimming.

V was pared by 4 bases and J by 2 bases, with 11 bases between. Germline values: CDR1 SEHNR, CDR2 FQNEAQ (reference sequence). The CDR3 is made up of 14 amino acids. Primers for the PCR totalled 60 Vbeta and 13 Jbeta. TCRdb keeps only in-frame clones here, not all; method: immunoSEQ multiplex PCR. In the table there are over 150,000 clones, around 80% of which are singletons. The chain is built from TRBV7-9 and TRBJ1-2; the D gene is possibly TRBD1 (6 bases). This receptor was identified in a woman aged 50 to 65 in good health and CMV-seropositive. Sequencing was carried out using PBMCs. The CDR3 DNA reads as TGTGCCAGCAGCTCGGGACAAAGAAACTATGGCTACACCTTC. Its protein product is CASSSGQRNYGYTF.